This T cell receptor beta chain came from a study of identical twins. Study results and caveats: Compared with unrelated sharing, twin-shared out-of-frame alpha sequences had more low-probability sequences.

This clonotype was detected a few times. Its antigen is unidentified. The CDR3 runs 14 residues. The junction had 4 bases not matched to a gene; V was cut back by 6 bases and J by 2 bases. One entry per CDR3 protein results from TCRdb running MiXCR on the 5' RACE reads. This sample has about 480,000 distinct CDR3 sequences, with 12% to 15% found just once. The same sample was also studied in work on yellow fever vaccine responses in identical twins.

Sequenced material: CD4+ T cells sorted from blood. This clonotype was sampled from a woman aged 18-35 years in good health. The chain links TRBV12-3 or TRBV12-4 to TRBJ2-3, with 8 bases identical to TRBD1. The CDR3 DNA follows: TGTGCCAGCAGACCGACAGGGGCCACAGATACGCAGTATTTT. It codes for CASRPTGATDTQYF.